This T cell receptor (beta chain) was sequenced during a study of response to subunit inactivated influenza vaccine. The CDR3 loop spans 15 amino acids. V shed 5 bases and J shed 3 bases, with 17 bases lying between them. Germline V lookup: CDR1 MNHEY, CDR2 SMNVEV (reference sequence). In TCRdb, the RT-PCR reads were re-called with MiXCR into one record per CDR3 protein. The repertoire has more than 500,000 distinct CDR3 sequences, around 11% of them found once; the top ten carry 8% to 13%. These data were likewise used in another study, on T cells expressing NK-cell markers. This second report adds: With UMIs, 5'RACE template switching was used to make TCR beta cDNA. It was sorted CD3+CD56-NKG2C+, CD3+CD56+NKG2C- and CD3+CD56+NKG2C+ T cells that provided the TCR beta repertoires. Seven HCMV-seropositive donors and one seronegative donor made up the eight sequenced donors. Of the CD8+ T cell pool in about 6 donors, roughly 1.0-8% was accounted for by dominant NKG2C+ clonotypes. The study found these clonotypes also leading the CD3+CD56-NKG2C+ fraction in a few donors.

Sequences were derived from PBMCs from blood, sampled on the day of vaccination. The rearrangement joins TRBV27 to TRBJ2-7, with D tentatively TRBD2 (6 bases). This TCR derives from a man in his fifties or sixties who received an inactivated influenza vaccine. CDR3 bases: TGTGCCAGCAGTCTCCGGGACTCGCAATTCTACGAGCAGTACTTC. Amino acids: CASSLRDSQFYEQYF.